Shown below are 27 T cell receptor beta chains from a single sample sequenced in a study of blood T cells in healthy people across ages. Primers used in a second PCR of about 6 to 11 cycles were a sample-barcoded 5' primer and a J-beta primer mix. From the 5' RACE reads, TCRdb called clonotypes with MiXCR, one entry per CDR3 protein. The sample records roughly 800,000 distinct CDR3 sequences, under 40% being singletons. Material for sequencing was blood. Receptors were obtained from a man younger than 35 in good health.

This clonotype has a handful of counts. The chain uses TRBV12-3 or TRBV12-4 and TRBJ2-7; D is ambiguous. There are 11 residues in the CDR3. V was shortened by 6 bases and J by 7 bases, with 10 bases between the two germline ends. CDR3 sequence (DNA): TGTGCCAGCAGAGGGTACAATGAGCAGTACTTC. Its translation is CASRGYNEQYF.

The rearrangement links TRBV20-1 to TRBJ2-1, with 7 nucleotides matching TRBD1. Germline CDR1 DFQATT, CDR2 SNEGSKA (reference sequence). This CDR3 has 14 residues. V lost 6 bases to trimming and J lost 3 bases; unmatched junction nucleotides: 8. In DNA form, the CDR3 reads TGCAGTGCGAGTCGAGGACAGGACTACAATGAGCAGTTCTTC. Its translation: CSASRGQDYNEQFF.

To note about this clonotype: A read error may be the cause here, since a much bigger clone is one base away. The gene calls are TRBV7-2 and TRBJ2-1; D unresolved. This CDR3 is built from 15 residues. CDR1 and CDR2 (germline): SGHTA, FQGNSA. The CDR3: CASSLKAFSSNEQFF. In nucleotides, the CDR3 is TGTGCCAGCAGCTTAAAGGCCTTCTCCTCCAATGAGCAGTTCTTC.

This clonotype was recorded many times. V gene TRBV20-1 combines with J gene TRBJ2-1, with D tentatively TRBD2 (6 bases). Trimming pared 1 base from V and 7 bases from J, leaving 17 bases between. The CDR3 runs to 15 residues. Germline V gives CDR1 DFQATT, CDR2 SNEGSKA (reference sequence). For the CDR3, the DNA is TGCAGTGCTAGAGGCGGGCGGGGTCAGAGAAATGAGCAGTTCTTC. Its translation is CSARGGRGQRNEQFF.

The table lists this clonotype with many counts. This chain uses TRBV7-2 with TRBJ2-3, with D possibly being TRBD1 (6 bases). V was pared by 4 bases and J by 2 bases, with 13 bases between. Germline CDR1 and CDR2: SGHTA and FQGNSA. The CDR3 sequence is 15 residues long. The CDR3 DNA is TGTGCCAGCAGCTACAGGGCCCCTCACACAGATACGCAGTATTTT. This gives the protein CASSYRAPHTDTQYF. The full variable domain, completed using reference TRBV7-2 and TRBJ2-3, is GAGVSQSPSNKVTEKGKDVELRCDPISGHTALYWYRQSLGQGLEFLIYFQGNSAPDKSGLPSDRFSAERTGGSVSTLTIQRTQQEDSAVYLCASSYRAPHTDTQYFGPGTRLTVL.

This clonotype was seen a handful of times. V gene TRBV29-1 combines with J gene TRBJ1-1, with a weak D call TRBD1 (6 bases). Germline values: CDR1 SQVTM, CDR2 ANQGSEA. The CDR3 extends over 12 amino acids. The germline V and J ends were trimmed by 6 bases and 4 bases, with 12 bases remaining between them. The CDR3 region is CSVQGRFTEAFF. In DNA form, the CDR3 reads TGCAGCGTGCAGGGGCGATTCACTGAAGCTTTCTTT.

In its sample, this clonotype was seen many times. This chain joins TRBV10-3 and TRBJ2-1; D is tentatively TRBD1 or TRBD2 (5 bases each). This CDR3 is 14 amino acids long. V lost 2 bases, J lost 3 bases, and 8 bases lay in between. CDR1 ENHRY and CDR2 SYGVKD come from the germline V gene. The CDR3 here is CAISEGTDYNEQFF. CDR3 sequence (DNA): TGTGCCATCAGTGAGGGGACCGACTACAATGAGCAGTTCTTC.

This clonotype appeared many times. This chain uses TRBV12-3 or TRBV12-4 with TRBJ1-5; TRBD1 is a possible D gene (6 bases). The CDR3 runs 15 residues. Trimming cost V 6 bases and J 1 base, with 13 bases left between them. CDR3 sequence (DNA): TGTGCCAGCAGCCCTACGGGGGGCAGCAATCAGCCCCAGCATTTT. This codes for CASSPTGGSNQPQHF.

This clonotype turned up a few times. The chain carries TRBV6-1 and TRBJ1-1; no reliable D call. CDR1 and CDR2 from the germline V gene are MNHNS and SASEGT. The germline V and J ends were trimmed by 7 bases and 7 bases, with 19 bases remaining between them. There are 14 residues in the CDR3. The CDR3 DNA reads TGTGCCAGCAAACGGACGTTAAAGAGTGTTGAAGCTTTCTTT. Its translation is CASKRTLKSVEAFF.

Many counts were recorded for this clonotype. V is TRBV20-1 and J is TRBJ2-4; TRBD2 might be the D (6 bases). The CDR3 covers 12 residues. Germline V lookup: CDR1 DFQATT, CDR2 SNEGSKA (reference sequence). Trimming removed 3 bases from V and 9 bases from J, with 12 bases in between. CDR3 bases: TGCAGTGCTAGGTCCAGGGAGGCCATTCAGTACTTC. Its protein is CSARSREAIQYF.

V gene TRBV6-1 combines with J gene TRBJ2-1, with 7 bases identical to TRBD2. This CDR3 has 13 amino acids. J lost 6 bases, V lost 5 bases, and 4 bases had no gene match. Per germline, CDR1 MNHNS and CDR2 SASEGT. The CDR3 sequence is CASSPGGVNEQFF. The CDR3 DNA follows: TGTGCCAGCAGTCCTGGGGGGGTCAATGAGCAGTTCTTC.

Concerning this clonotype itself: An end of the junction differs from the germline gene, which may be a read error. V and J are TRBV12-3 or TRBV12-4 and TRBJ2-3; the match to TRBD2 covers 8 bases. The CDR3 length is 16 residues. The chain's CDR3 is CAGRPFKGLASDTQYF. The CDR3 region has the DNA TGTGCCGGCAGACCCTTCAAAGGACTAGCATCAGATACGCAGTATTTT.

The sample holds a few counts of this clonotype. The chain combines TRBV4-1 with TRBJ2-7; D not certain. The CDR3 contains 13 residues. The V end was cut by 2 bases, the J end by 3 bases, with 8 bases between. Germline lookup yields CDR1 MGHRA and CDR2 YSYEKL. The CDR3 sequence is CASSQTRNYEQYF. The CDR3 DNA follows: TGCGCCAGCAGCCAAACCCGGAACTACGAGCAGTACTTC.

This clonotype occurred a few times. This sequence joins TRBV25-1 and TRBJ1-1; TRBD1 agrees at 7 bases. The CDR3 sequence is 13 residues long. With 8 bases clipped from V and 4 bases from J, the junction kept 7 bases outside the gene matches. Germline V gives CDR1 MGHDK, CDR2 SYGVNS. CDR3: CASFGQVSTEAFF. The CDR3 DNA reads as TGTGCCAGCTTCGGACAGGTCAGCACTGAAGCTTTCTTT.

This clonotype came up a few times. The chain couples TRBV29-1 to TRBJ2-7; no definite D call. The CDR3 length is 12 residues. V gave up 5 bases and J gave up 4 bases, with 12 bases separating them. CDR1 and CDR2 from the germline V gene are SQVTM and ANQGSEA. As DNA, the CDR3 is TGCAGCGTTAAGGGCGTGTTGTACGAGCAGTACTTC. Translation: CSVKGVLYEQYF.

The chain combines TRBV12-3 or TRBV12-4 with TRBJ1-2; a weak D match, TRBD1 (5 bases). V dropped 6 bases and J dropped 5 bases, with 10 bases sitting between them. The CDR3 consists of 12 residues. The CDR3 nucleotides are TGTGCCAGCAGATCCCCAGGGTATGGCTACACCTTC. This encodes CASRSPGYGYTF.

This chain links TRBV20-1 with TRBJ1-2; tentative D call: TRBD1 (6 bases). The germline V gene has CDR1 DFQATT and CDR2 SNEGSKA (reference sequence). The CDR3 is made up of 14 amino acids. V was clipped by 0 bases and J by 4 bases, with 12 bases between them. CDR3 sequence reads: CSARDRGQVYGYTF. Here the CDR3 DNA reads TGCAGTGCTAGAGATAGGGGACAAGTCTATGGCTACACCTTC.

As to this clonotype: This may be a read error: a much more frequent sequence differs by one nucleotide. The chain carries TRBV12-3 or TRBV12-4 and TRBJ2-7, with D perhaps TRBD1 (5 bases). CDR3 length: 12 residues. The CDR3 sequence is CVSSLIGDEQYF. The DNA for the CDR3 is TGTGTCAGCAGTTTAATAGGGGACGAGCAGTACTTC.

This clonotype has just a few counts. The rearrangement links TRBV4-1 to TRBJ1-2, with D tentatively TRBD1 (5 bases). The length of the CDR3 is 13 residues. V was clipped by 3 bases and J by 5 bases, with 10 bases between them. Germline CDR1 reads MGHRA; CDR2 reads YSYEKL. CDR3: CASSHEGSYGYTF. The CDR3 DNA follows: TGCGCCAGCAGCCACGAGGGGTCTTATGGCTACACCTTC.

The rearrangement uses TRBV7-9 and TRBJ2-5, with a possible D match to TRBD1 (7 bases). The CDR3 contains 17 residues. Germline CDR1 SEHNR, CDR2 FQNEAQ (reference sequence). The V gene lost 1 base and the J gene lost 2 bases, with 17 bases spanning the gap. The CDR3 region has the DNA TGTGCCAGCAGCTTAGGGGGCAGGGGGGTCCCTCAAGAGACCCAGTACTTC. Its protein is CASSLGGRGVPQETQYF.

The table lists this clonotype with a few counts. The rearrangement joins TRBV9 to TRBJ1-5; TRBD1 matches 10 bases. V was clipped by 4 bases and J by 3 bases; unmatched bases: 10. The CDR3 contains 17 residues. The V gene's germline CDR1 is SGDLS and CDR2 YYNGEE. The DNA of the CDR3 is TGTGCCAGCAGCAACAGTCCCGGGACAGGGGTCAATCAGCCCCAGCATTTT. Translated, it gives CASSNSPGTGVNQPQHF.

Only a few counts were recorded for this clonotype. The CDR3 region is CASSPNQWLDTQYF. CDR3 nucleotide sequence: TGCGCCAGCAGCCCCAATCAATGGCTAGATACGCAGTATTTT. The chain combines TRBV4-1 with TRBJ2-3; D call uncertain. CDR1 and CDR2 (germline): MGHRA, YSYEKL. Trimming cost V 4 bases and J 5 bases, with 13 bases left between them. The CDR3 consists of 14 residues.

The rearrangement uses TRBV2 and TRBJ1-5; 8 bases line up with TRBD1. Per germline, CDR1 SNHLY and CDR2 FYNNEI. This CDR3 spans 14 amino acids. J gave up 6 bases and V 6 bases, and 7 bases lay outside the gene matches. The CDR3 protein is CASSAQGDRQPQHF. In nucleotides, the CDR3 is TGTGCCAGCAGCGCACAGGGGGACCGTCAGCCCCAGCATTTT.

In its sample, this clonotype was seen a few times. The chain employs TRBV20-1 and TRBJ2-1, with D perhaps given as TRBD1 or TRBD2 (6 bases each). Looked up from germline, CDR1 is DFQATT and CDR2 is SNEGSKA (reference sequence). There are 12 residues in the CDR3. The V and J ends lost 3 bases and 6 bases respectively, with 9 bases between them. The CDR3 protein is CSASGGLNEQFF. The CDR3 DNA follows: TGCAGTGCTAGCGGGGGCCTCAATGAGCAGTTCTTC.

This clonotype is a singleton in its sample. This chain uses TRBV5-1 with TRBJ1-2; TRBD1 might be the D (6 bases). The germline V and J ends were trimmed by 0 bases and 2 bases, with 14 bases remaining between them. Looked up from germline, CDR1 is SGHRS and CDR2 is YFSETQ. The CDR3 covers 16 residues. The CDR3 region has the DNA TGCGCCAGCAGCTTGGGTACCCCGGGGACAAACTATGGCTACACCTTC. Translated, it gives CASSLGTPGTNYGYTF. Combining the CDR3 with reference TRBV5-1 and TRBJ1-2 gives the whole variable domain KAGVTQTPRYLIKTRGQQVTLSCSPISGHRSVSWYQQTPGQGLQFLFEYFSETQRNKGNFPGRFSGRQFSNSRSEMNVSTLELGDSALYLCASSLGTPGTNYGYTFGSGTRLTVV.

This clonotype has at least ten counts. V usage is TRBV12-3 or TRBV12-4 and J usage is TRBJ1-4; the D is unclear. The CDR3 contains 13 residues. The V end lost 6 bases, the J end lost 10 bases, and 15 bases lay between the germline ends. Here the CDR3 reads CASSAPTGRKLFF. The CDR3 nucleotides are TGTGCCAGCAGCGCCCCCACTGGGCGAAAACTGTTTTTT.

This chain links TRBV20-1 with TRBJ1-2; maybe TRBD1 (6 bases). CDR1 DFQATT and CDR2 SNEGSKA come from the germline V gene (reference sequence). The CDR3 spans 14 residues. The germline V and J ends were trimmed by 3 bases and 7 bases, with 18 bases remaining between them. This CDR3 reads CSASAAGGHGGYTF. CDR3 in DNA: TGCAGTGCTAGTGCGGCGGGGGGCCATGGTGGCTACACCTTC.